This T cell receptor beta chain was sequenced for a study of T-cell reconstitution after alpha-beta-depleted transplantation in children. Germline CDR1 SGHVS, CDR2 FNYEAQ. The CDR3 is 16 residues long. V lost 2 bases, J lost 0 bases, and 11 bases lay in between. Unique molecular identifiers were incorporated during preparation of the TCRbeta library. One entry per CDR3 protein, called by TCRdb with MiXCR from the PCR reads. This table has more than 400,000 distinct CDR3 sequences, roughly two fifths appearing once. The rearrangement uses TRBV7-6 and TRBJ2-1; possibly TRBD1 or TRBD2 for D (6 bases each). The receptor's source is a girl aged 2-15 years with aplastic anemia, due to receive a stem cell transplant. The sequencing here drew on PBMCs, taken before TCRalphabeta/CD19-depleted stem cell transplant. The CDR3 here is CASSLRGATSYNEQFF. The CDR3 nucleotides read TGTGCCAGCAGCTTAAGGGGGGCAACCTCCTACAATGAGCAGTTCTTC.